These 5 T cell receptor beta chains were all obtained from the same sample, sequenced in a study of blood T cell repertoires in COVID-19. The method was immunoSEQ multiplex PCR; TCRdb's version includes in-frame clones alone and lacks a portion of them. Among fewer than 250,000 clones listed, roughly 85% were seen once. Sequenced sample: PBMCs or T cells enriched from blood (not recorded which). All receptors come from a woman aged 50 to 60 with acute COVID-19.

The rearrangement links TRBV5-6 to TRBJ1-2, with D possibly TRBD1 on 6 matching bases. Per germline, CDR1 SGHDT and CDR2 YYEEEE. The CDR3 loop spans 17 amino acids. The V end lost 4 bases, the J end lost 5 bases, and 24 bases lay between the germline ends. CDR3 protein: CASSHSPTGQGPYGYTF. CDR3 bases: TGTGCCAGCAGCCACTCACCGACAGGTCAAGGGCCATATGGCTACACCTTC.

The chain is built from TRBV14 and TRBJ2-7, with a tentative D call TRBD2 (5 bases). V lost 7 bases to trimming and J lost 3 bases, with 19 bases between them. Per the germline V gene, CDR1 is SGHDN and CDR2 is FVKESK. The CDR3 length is 15 residues. This CDR3 is CASNHSPGSVYEQYF. The CDR3, as DNA: TGTGCCAGCAACCATTCCCCGGGGAGCGTCTACGAGCAGTACTTC.

The chain combines TRBV7-9 with TRBJ1-4; 7 bases are a match to TRBD1. Germline V gene data show CDR1 as SEHNR and CDR2 as FQNEAQ (reference sequence). Trimming at V came to 5 bases and at J to 5 bases, leaving 5 bases not matched to a gene. The CDR3 runs to 14 residues. CDR3: CASSDPGQNEKLFF. CDR3 coding DNA: TGTGCCAGCAGCGATCCGGGACAGAATGAAAAACTGTTTTTT.

The chain combines TRBV3-1 (or the pseudogene TRBV3-2) with TRBJ1-1; D gene uncertain. From germline, CDR1 is LGHDT and CDR2 YNNKEL (reference sequence). Trimming left V 5 bases short and J 3 bases short, with 13 bases between. The CDR3 is made up of 14 amino acids. The CDR3, as DNA: TGTGCCAGCAGCTCCGAGAGGCGGGACACTGAAGCTTTCTTT. This gives the protein CASSSERRDTEAFF.

This clone was picked up a small number of times. The V gene is TRBV6-5, the J gene TRBJ1-3, with no clear D. V lost 2 bases and J 1 base, leaving 6 bases between the germline ends. The CDR3 consists of 14 residues. In germline, CDR1 is MNHEY, CDR2 SVGAGI. CDR3 region: CASSYDTSGNTIYF. In DNA, the CDR3 is TGTGCCAGCAGTTACGACACTTCTGGAAACACCATATATTTT.